This TCR beta chain was sequenced for a study of PD-1 blockade in classical Hodgkin lymphoma (dated by TCRdb to about 2020). General notes on the study: Nivolumab dosing was 3 mg/kg intravenously every 2 weeks, continuing until either disease progression or unacceptable toxicity. To define a peripheral blood immune signature of response to PD-1 blockade in classical Hodgkin lymphoma, the study combined TCR beta sequencing with CyTOF.

Concerning this clone itself: It lacks a known antigen. One base away there is no much larger clone; base qualities are not given.

This sample's time point label indicates: cycle 4 day 1 (C4D1), after less than seven weeks of nivolumab. Every trial patient had relapsed following autologous stem cell transplantation, and prior brentuximab vedotin exposure was what differed among cohorts A, B and C. The trial cohort was composed of approximately 60 patients with relapsed/refractory classical Hodgkin lymphoma, for whom complete response, partial response or progressive disease was recorded as best overall response. Trial patients were treated with single-agent nivolumab in the multi-cohort phase II CheckMate 205 trial. Best overall response was determined by an independent review committee according to the 2007 International Working Group response criteria. Trial PBMCs were collected immediately before nivolumab initiation (C1D1) and during therapy at cycle 2 day 1 and cycle 4 day 1. Peripheral blood was collected in 8 mL Vacutainer Cell Preparation Tubes, from which PBMCs were isolated by centrifugation and then cryopreserved.

For CDR1 and CDR2, the germline V gene lists MDHEN and SYDVKM. From its cysteine to its phenylalanine, the CDR3 spans 15 amino acids. Left in the record is the CDR3 DNA by itself, 45 bases read in frame from the first base. V has 6 bases trimmed and J has 1 base trimmed; junction bases matching no gene number 8. The Qiagen DNeasy kit was used to extract genomic DNA both from unsorted PBMCs and from the negatively selected CD4+ and CD8+ fractions. Amplification of TCR beta CDR3 regions was done by immunoSEQ multiplex PCR with primers that anneal to V and J segments. Amplification bias was minimized using a synthetic immune receptor repertoire, and residual bias was removed computationally after sequencing. Regarding the original processing steps: Custom Python scripts were used to quantify repertoire diversity as the Shannon entropy index. Unsorted, CD4+ and CD8+ repertoires were analyzed separately, except in combined analyses where CD4+ and CD8+ sequences were merged in silico. A clone was considered expanded if an increase in frequency of at least 2-fold after treatment relative to C1D1 was found, and a pseudocount of 0.5 was applied to clones undetected at baseline. Clones with 0 or 1 copy at C1D1 were defined as singleton clones, while clones with 2 or more copies were defined as non-singleton clones. Clones expanded in unsorted samples were assigned a CD4+, CD8+ or unknown annotation through matching of protein sequences in sorted samples from the same patient. Diversity changes from C1D1 to C4D1 were tested in paired samples using Wilcoxon tests. This is the immuneACCESS table as TCRdb keeps it, with only in-frame sequences that have V and J called. A part of the clones is gone; compared with another copy, unresolved V genes explain less than half, and the rest is unexplained. V, J and clone size reflect that table, while D and trimming were determined from the DNA. This sample lists about 89,000 clones; approximately 90% were detected once. The ten largest clones represent about 2.9% of the sample.

Broad study findings and their caveats: Among trial patients, those achieving complete response had baseline diversity similar to that of newly diagnosed patients, while diversity was significantly lower in partial responders and progressors. By C4D1, a significant rise was seen in CD4+ TCR diversity but not in CD8+ TCR diversity (p=0.0027 vs p=0.16), and the rise was most apparent among complete responders (p=0.02). The study was restricted to a single clinical trial cohort, and the causes of repertoire differences, possibly disease activity or prior therapy, were left undefined. Baseline TCR diversity was reported to be lower in newly diagnosed patients than in healthy donors, and even lower in relapsed/refractory patients. Lower diversity was seen in patients whose nivolumab began less than 1 year after ASCT, and these patients were left out of later analyses so that immune reconstitution would not confound the results.

The rearranged chain carries TRBV28 and TRBJ1-2; TRBD1 matches 7 bases in the middle. The TCR comes from a human donor with classical Hodgkin lymphoma. This specimen was peripheral blood mononuclear cells (PBMCs), taken before the fourth cycle of nivolumab. The encoded CDR3 is CASRMGQLINYGYTF. The nucleotide sequence is TGTGCCAGCAGGATGGGACAGTTGATTAACTATGGCTACACCTTC.